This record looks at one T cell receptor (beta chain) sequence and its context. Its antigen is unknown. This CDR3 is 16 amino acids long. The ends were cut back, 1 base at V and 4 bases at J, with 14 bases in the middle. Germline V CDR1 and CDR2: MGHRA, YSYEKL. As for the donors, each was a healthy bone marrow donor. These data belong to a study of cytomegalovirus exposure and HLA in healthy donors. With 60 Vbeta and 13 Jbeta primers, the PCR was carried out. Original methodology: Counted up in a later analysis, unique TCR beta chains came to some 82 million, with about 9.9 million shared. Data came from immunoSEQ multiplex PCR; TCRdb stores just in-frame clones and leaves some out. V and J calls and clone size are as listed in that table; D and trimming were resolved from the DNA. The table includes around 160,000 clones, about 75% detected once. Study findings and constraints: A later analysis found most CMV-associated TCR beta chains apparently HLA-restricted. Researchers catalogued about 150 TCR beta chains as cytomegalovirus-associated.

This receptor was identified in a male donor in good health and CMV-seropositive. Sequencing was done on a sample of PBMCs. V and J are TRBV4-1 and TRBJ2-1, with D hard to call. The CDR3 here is CASSQVDLVTYNEQFF. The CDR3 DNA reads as TGCGCCAGCAGCCAAGTAGACCTAGTAACGTACAATGAGCAGTTCTTC.